This T cell receptor (beta chain) is drawn from a study of shared clonotypes between healthy human individuals. Each sample came from a Caucasian adult donor living in Nashville, Tennessee. The method was immunoSEQ multiplex PCR; TCRdb's version includes in-frame clones alone and lacks a portion of them. The top ten clones hold approximately 0.4% of a sample with fewer than 1.6 million clones, roughly 98.5% of them seen once. This CDR3 is 13 amino acids long. Germline lookup yields CDR1 SGHNT and CDR2 YYREEE (reference sequence). The trim removed 4 bases at V and 4 bases at J, leaving 3 bases unmatched.

The chain carries TRBV5-4 and TRBJ1-2, with 8 bases matching TRBD1. This receptor was taken from a man aged 25-45 years in good health. What was sequenced was naive CD4+ T cells sorted from blood. The subset: CD45RA+ positively selected. The CDR3 loop reads CASSGDRFYGYTF. The CDR3 coding sequence is TGTGCCAGCAGCGGGGACAGGTTCTATGGCTACACCTTC.